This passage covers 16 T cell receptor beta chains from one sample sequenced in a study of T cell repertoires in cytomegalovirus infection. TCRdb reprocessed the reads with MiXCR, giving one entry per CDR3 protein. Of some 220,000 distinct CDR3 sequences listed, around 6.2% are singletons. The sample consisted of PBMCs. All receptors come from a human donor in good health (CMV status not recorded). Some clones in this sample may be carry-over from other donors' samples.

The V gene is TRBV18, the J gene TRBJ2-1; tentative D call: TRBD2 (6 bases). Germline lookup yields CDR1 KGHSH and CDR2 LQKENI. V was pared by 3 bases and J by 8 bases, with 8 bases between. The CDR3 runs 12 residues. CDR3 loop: CASSPGGHEQFF. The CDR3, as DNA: TGTGCCAGCTCACCGGGGGGACATGAGCAGTTCTTC.

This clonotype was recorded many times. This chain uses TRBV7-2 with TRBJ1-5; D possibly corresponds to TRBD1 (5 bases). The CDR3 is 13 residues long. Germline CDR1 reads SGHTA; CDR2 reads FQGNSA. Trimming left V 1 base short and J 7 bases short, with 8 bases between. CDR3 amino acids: CASSLVRGQPQHF. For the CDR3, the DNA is TGTGCCAGCAGCTTAGTCCGGGGCCAGCCCCAGCATTTT.

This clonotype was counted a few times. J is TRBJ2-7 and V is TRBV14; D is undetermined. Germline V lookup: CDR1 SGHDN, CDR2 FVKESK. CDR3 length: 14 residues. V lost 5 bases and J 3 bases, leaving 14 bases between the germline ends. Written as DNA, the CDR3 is TGTGCCAGCAGCGAAGGGCTTACGAACTACGAGCAGTACTTC. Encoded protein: CASSEGLTNYEQYF.

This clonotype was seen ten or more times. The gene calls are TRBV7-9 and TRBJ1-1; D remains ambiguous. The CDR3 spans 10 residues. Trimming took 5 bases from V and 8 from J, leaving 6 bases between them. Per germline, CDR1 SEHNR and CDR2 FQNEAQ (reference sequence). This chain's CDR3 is CASSLEEAFF. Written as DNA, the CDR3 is TGTGCCAGCAGCCTGGAGGAAGCTTTCTTT. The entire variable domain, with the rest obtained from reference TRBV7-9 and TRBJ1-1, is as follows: DTGVSQNPRHKITKRGQNVTFRCDPISEHNRLYWYRQTLGQGPEFLTYFQNEAQLEKSRLLSDRFSAERPKGSFSTLEIQRTEQGDSAMYLCASSLEEAFFGQGTRLTVV.

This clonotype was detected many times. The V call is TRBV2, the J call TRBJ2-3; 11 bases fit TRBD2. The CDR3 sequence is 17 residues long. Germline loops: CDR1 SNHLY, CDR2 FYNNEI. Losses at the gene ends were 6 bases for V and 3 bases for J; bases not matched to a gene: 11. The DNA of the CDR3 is TGTGCCAGCAGGGGGCCGGGTAGCGGGGGGGATACAGATACGCAGTATTTT. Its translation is CASRGPGSGGDTDTQYF.

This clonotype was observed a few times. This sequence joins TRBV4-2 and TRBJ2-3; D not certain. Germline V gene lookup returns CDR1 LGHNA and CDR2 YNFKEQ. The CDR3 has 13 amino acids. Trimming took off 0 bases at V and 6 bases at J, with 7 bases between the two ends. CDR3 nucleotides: TGTGCCAGCAGCCAAGAGTCTCCCGATACGCAGTATTTT. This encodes CASSQESPDTQYF.

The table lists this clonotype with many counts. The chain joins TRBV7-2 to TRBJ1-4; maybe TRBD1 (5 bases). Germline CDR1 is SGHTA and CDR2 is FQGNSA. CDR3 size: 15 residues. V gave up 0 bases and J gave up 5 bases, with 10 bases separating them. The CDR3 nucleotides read TGTGCCAGCAGCTTAGCGCCGGCAGGGAATGAAAAACTGTTTTTT. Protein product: CASSLAPAGNEKLFF.

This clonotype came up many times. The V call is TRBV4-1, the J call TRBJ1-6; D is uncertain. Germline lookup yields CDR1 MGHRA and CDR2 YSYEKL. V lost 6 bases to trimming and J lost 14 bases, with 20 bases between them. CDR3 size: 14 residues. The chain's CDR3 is CASSLTGYQNSLHF. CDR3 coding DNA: TGCGCCAGCAGTTTGACCGGGTATCAGAATTCCCTCCACTTT.

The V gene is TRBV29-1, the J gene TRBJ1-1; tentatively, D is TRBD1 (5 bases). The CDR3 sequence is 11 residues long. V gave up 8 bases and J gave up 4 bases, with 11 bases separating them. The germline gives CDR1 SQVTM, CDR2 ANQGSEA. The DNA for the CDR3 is TGCAGCACTGAGGGACGCACTGAAGCTTTCTTT. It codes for CSTEGRTEAFF.

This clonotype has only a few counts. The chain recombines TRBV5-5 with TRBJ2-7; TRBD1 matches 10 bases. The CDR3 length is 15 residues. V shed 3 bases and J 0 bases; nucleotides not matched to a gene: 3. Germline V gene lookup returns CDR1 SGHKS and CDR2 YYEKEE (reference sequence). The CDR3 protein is CASSWGQGSSYEQYF. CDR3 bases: TGTGCCAGCAGCTGGGGACAGGGGAGCTCCTACGAGCAGTACTTC. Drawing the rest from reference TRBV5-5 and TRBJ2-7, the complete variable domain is DAGVTQSPTHLIKTRGQQVTLRCSPISGHKSVSWYQQVLGQGPQFIFQYYEKEERGRGNFPDRFSARQFPNYSSELNVNALLLGDSALYLCASSWGQGSSYEQYFGPGTRLTVT.

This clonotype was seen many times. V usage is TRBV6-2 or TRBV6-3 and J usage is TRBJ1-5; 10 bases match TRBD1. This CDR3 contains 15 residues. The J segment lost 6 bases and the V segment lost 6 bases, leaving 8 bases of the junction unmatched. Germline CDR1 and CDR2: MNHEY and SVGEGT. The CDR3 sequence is CASRSDRGPGQPQHF. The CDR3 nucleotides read TGTGCCAGCAGATCTGACAGGGGGCCCGGTCAGCCCCAGCATTTT.

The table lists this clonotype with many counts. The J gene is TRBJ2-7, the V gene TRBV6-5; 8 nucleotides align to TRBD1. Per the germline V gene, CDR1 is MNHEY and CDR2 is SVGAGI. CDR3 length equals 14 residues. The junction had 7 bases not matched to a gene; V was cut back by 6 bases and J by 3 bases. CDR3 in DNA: TGTGCCAGCAGCCCCTACAGGGGGTACTACGAGCAGTACTTC. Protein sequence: CASSPYRGYYEQYF.

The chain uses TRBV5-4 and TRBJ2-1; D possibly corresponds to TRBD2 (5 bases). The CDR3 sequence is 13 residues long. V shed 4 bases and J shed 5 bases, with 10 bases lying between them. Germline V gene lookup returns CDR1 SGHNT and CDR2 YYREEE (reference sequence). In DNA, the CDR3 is TGTGCCAGCAGCCGAGACGGGGACAATGAGCAGTTCTTC. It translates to CASSRDGDNEQFF.

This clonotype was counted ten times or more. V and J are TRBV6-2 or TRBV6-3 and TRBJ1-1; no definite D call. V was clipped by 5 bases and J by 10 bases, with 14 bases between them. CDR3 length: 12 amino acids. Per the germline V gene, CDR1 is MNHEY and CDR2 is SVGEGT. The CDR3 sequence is CASSDPPGGAFF. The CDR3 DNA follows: TGTGCCAGCAGTGACCCCCCAGGAGGAGCTTTCTTT.

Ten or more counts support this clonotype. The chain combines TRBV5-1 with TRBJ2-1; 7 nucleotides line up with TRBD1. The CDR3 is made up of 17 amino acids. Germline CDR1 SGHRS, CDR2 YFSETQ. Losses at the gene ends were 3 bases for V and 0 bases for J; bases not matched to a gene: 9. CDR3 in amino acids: CASSWRTGKISYNEQFF. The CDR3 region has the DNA TGCGCCAGCAGCTGGAGGACAGGTAAAATCTCCTACAATGAGCAGTTCTTC.

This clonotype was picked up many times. CDR3 DNA sequence: TGTGCCAGCAGTTGGGCCGACTCCTATAATTCACCCCTCCACTTT. Translation gives CASSWADSYNSPLHF. This chain links TRBV12-3 or TRBV12-4 with TRBJ1-6; D gene unclear. Trimming cost V 4 bases and J 0 bases, with 7 bases left between them. CDR3 length equals 15 residues.